Listed here are 6 T cell receptor beta chains from one sample, sequenced in a study of T-cell memory formation after mild COVID-19 (dated by TCRdb to the early 2020s). The library was produced with 5' RACE. These reads were obtained on an Illumina NovaSeq 6000. TCRdb cleaned the public reads at Q25 with fastp, built clones with MiXCR and kept in-frame beta chains. For every CDR3 protein sequence, its rows merge into one entry that carries the most common genes and DNA. This sample is represented by about 110,000 distinct CDR3 sequences; roughly 20% of them were singletons. Around 40% of the sample belongs to the ten largest clones. Material: PBMCs or a T cell subset sorted from them (not recorded which). Receptors were obtained from a young man who had mild COVID-19 (a few samples of this study predate the infection). The sample titles of this study are shuffled in the database, so cell type and time point are left out; the donor was told from shared clones.

CDR3 bases: TGCAGTGCTAGAGATGGCTACAGGGCGCACAATGAGCAGTTCTTC. Protein: CSARDGYRAHNEQFF. This chain links TRBV20-1 with TRBJ2-1, with D maybe TRBD1 (6 bases). Per the germline V gene, CDR1 is DFQATT and CDR2 is SNEGSKA (reference sequence). The germline V and J ends were trimmed by 0 bases and 5 bases, with 14 bases remaining between them. The CDR3 has 15 residues.

There are a few counts of this clonotype. This rearrangement joins TRBV6-2 or TRBV6-3 to TRBJ2-2; possibly TRBD1 for D (6 bases). This CDR3 is built from 15 residues. Germline values: CDR1 MNHEY, CDR2 SVGEGT. Deletions cut 1 base from V and 7 bases from J, with 13 bases between. CDR3 residues: CASSYLTGSVGELFF. DNA for the CDR3: TGTGCCAGCAGTTACTTAACAGGGAGCGTCGGGGAGCTGTTTTTT.

The chain is built from TRBV27 and TRBJ2-7, with D tentatively TRBD1 or TRBD2 (5 bases each). V lost 10 bases to trimming and J lost 6 bases, with 13 bases between them. The CDR3 runs to 11 residues. Germline loops: CDR1 MNHEY, CDR2 SMNVEV (reference sequence). CDR3 region: CATVEGLEQYF. CDR3 bases: TGTGCCACCGTCGAGGGGCTCGAGCAGTACTTC.

The chain joins TRBV5-5 to TRBJ1-1; possibly TRBD1 for D (6 bases). The CDR3 totals 15 residues. V lost 6 bases and J lost 3, with 18 bases in between. The germline V gene has CDR1 SGHKS and CDR2 YYEKEE (reference sequence). CDR3: CASTRATGRHTEAFF. The CDR3 bases are TGTGCCAGCACCCGGGCCACAGGGAGACACACTGAAGCTTTCTTT.

This chain links TRBV7-2 with TRBJ1-2; tentatively, D is TRBD1 (6 bases). Germline V gene data show CDR1 as SGHTA and CDR2 as FQGNSA. CDR3 length: 14 amino acids. V was pared by 5 bases and J by 4 bases, with 14 bases between. CDR3 bases: TGTGCCAGCAGCCGGGAGGACAGACTCTATGGCTACACCTTC. This encodes CASSREDRLYGYTF.

The chain uses TRBV5-1 and TRBJ1-1, with D perhaps TRBD1 (5 bases). The CDR3 has 17 amino acids. The V gene lost 3 bases and the J gene lost 4 bases, with 22 bases spanning the gap. Germline loops: CDR1 SGHRS, CDR2 YFSETQ. CDR3 amino acids: CASSSKTARSVLTEAFF. The CDR3 DNA reads TGCGCCAGCAGCTCCAAGACAGCACGGTCGGTACTCACTGAAGCTTTCTTT.